This T cell receptor beta chain was sequenced in a study of blood T cell repertoires in COVID-19. Patients of the Seattle cohort, enrolled during active infection, were followed longitudinally. Profiling relied on immunoSEQ multiplex PCR, and the TCRdb table lists in-frame clones only, not all of them. Of around 60,000 clones in the sample, around 77% are singletons; the top ten hold around 4.4%. V lost 4 bases, J lost 4 bases, and 6 bases stayed unmatched. The CDR3 length is 15 residues. Germline lookup yields CDR1 SGHKS and CDR2 YYEKEE (reference sequence). The clonotype comes from a woman in her 70s with COVID-19, enrolled during active disease. The rearrangement joins TRBV5-5 to TRBJ1-2, with 11 bases lining up with TRBD1. What was sequenced was peripheral blood. CDR3 bases: TGTGCCAGCAGCCCTTGGACAGGGGGCTTCTATGGCTACACCTTC. It encodes CASSPWTGGFYGYTF.